Below, 19 T cell receptor beta chains from the same sample are listed, as sequenced in a study of T cells after posttransplantation cyclophosphamide. Libraries were prepared by immunoSEQ multiplex PCR; TCRdb keeps only in-frame clonotypes and omits some of them. This sample has under 15,000 clones, each found more than once. Treatment was busulfan-fludarabine conditioning, a marrow graft, and cyclophosphamide on days +3 and +4. The sequenced sample was PBMCs, obtained after allogeneic stem cell transplant with posttransplant cyclophosphamide. Receptor source: a female patient in her 40s who received an allogeneic stem cell transplant from a related donor, was CMV-positive, and had acute GVHD only. The graft donor may have contributed some T cells.

This clone was seen repeatedly, ten times or more. V is TRBV20-1 and J is TRBJ2-1, with D hard to call. V shed 6 bases and J shed 4 bases, with 7 bases lying between them. Germline V CDR1 and CDR2: DFQATT, SNEGSKA (reference sequence). The CDR3 is 11 amino acids. The CDR3 nucleotides read TGCAGTGCGGCCCCATACAATGAGCAGTTCTTC. It specifies CSAAPYNEQFF.

The table lists this clone with many counts. The V call is TRBV7-8, the J call TRBJ1-4; D gene uncertain. V lost 5 bases, J lost 8 bases, and 15 bases lay in between. Germline V gene lookup returns CDR1 SGHVS and CDR2 FQNEAQ. This CDR3 comprises 14 residues. DNA of the CDR3: TGTGCCAGCAGCCCAGGAGGGTTGGACGAAAAACTGTTTTTT. As protein: CASSPGGLDEKLFF.

V is TRBV7-8 and J is TRBJ2-7, with 7 bases matching TRBD1. The germline V gene encodes CDR1 SGHVS and CDR2 FQNEAQ. Germline trimming cut 6 bases from V and 2 bases from J; bases unmatched to any gene: 13. CDR3 length: 16 residues. In DNA, the CDR3 is TGTGCCAGCAGTTATAAGGGGGCAGGGACGGCCTACGAGCAGTACTTC. Protein sequence: CASSYKGAGTAYEQYF.

The rearrangement joins TRBV7-9 to TRBJ2-5; 10 bases are a match to TRBD2. From germline, CDR1 is SEHNR and CDR2 FQNEAQ (reference sequence). CDR3 length: 19 residues. Trimming cost V 1 base and J 0 bases; bases outside gene matches: 11. Here the CDR3 DNA reads TGTGCCAGCAGCTTAGGCCCCTTAGGACTAGCGGAGAACCAAGAGACCCAGTACTTC. Its translation is CASSLGPLGLAENQETQYF.

This clone came up a few times. One end of the junction varies from germline; a read error may be responsible. The J gene is TRBJ2-3, the V gene TRBV7-7; the D is unclear. The CDR3 spans 13 residues. Germline-derived CDR1 and CDR2 are SSHAT and FNYEAQ (reference sequence). The CDR3 spells CASSTNKADTQYF. In DNA, the CDR3 is TGTGCTAGCAGCACAAATAAAGCAGATACGCAGTATTTT.

This clone has ten or more counts. The V call is TRBV6-5, the J call TRBJ2-3; 8 nucleotides align to TRBD2. This CDR3 comprises 15 residues. The V gene end was trimmed by 5 bases and the J gene end by 2 bases; junction bases not matched to a gene: 6. From germline, CDR1 is MNHEY and CDR2 SVGAGI. CDR3 in DNA: TGTGCCAGCAGTCAAAGGACTAGCCTCACAGATACGCAGTATTTT. Translated, it gives CASSQRTSLTDTQYF.

In its sample, this clone was seen many times. The chain carries TRBV6-5 and TRBJ2-6, with D tentatively TRBD2 (5 bases). CDR1 is MNHEY, CDR2 SVGAGI, per germline. Trimming removed 11 bases from V and 0 bases from J, with 11 bases in between. The CDR3 covers 14 residues. The DNA of the CDR3 is TGTGCCGCGGGCCTGAGCTCTGGGGCCAACGTCCTGACTTTC. Its translation is CAAGLSSGANVLTF.

This clone was counted between two and nine times. This CDR3 is CASSRGQQETQYF. The CDR3 coding sequence is TGTGCCAGCAGCCGAGGACAGCAAGAGACCCAGTACTTC. The V gene is TRBV11-1, the J gene TRBJ2-5; a weak D match, TRBD1 (6 bases). This CDR3 spans 13 amino acids. Germline CDR1 SGHAT, CDR2 FQDESV (reference sequence). Trimming removed 5 bases at V and 2 bases at J, with 9 bases between.

This clone was seen many times. The chain recombines TRBV5-4 with TRBJ2-1; D remains unclear. Germline CDR1 SGHNT, CDR2 YYREEE (reference sequence). V lost 0 bases and J 6 bases, leaving 10 bases between the germline ends. CDR3 size: 14 residues. The CDR3 region has the DNA TGTGCCAGCAGCTTGGAGAGTAGCTCCAATGAGCAGTTCTTC. This gives the protein CASSLESSSNEQFF.

The chain has TRBV9 and TRBJ1-5; D is possibly TRBD1 (6 bases). Germline V gives CDR1 SGDLS, CDR2 YYNGEE. The V gene lost 2 bases and the J gene lost 5 bases, with 14 bases spanning the gap. The CDR3 has 15 amino acids. This CDR3 is CASSVFGTPDQPQHF. The CDR3 DNA sequence: TGTGCCAGCAGCGTCTTCGGGACACCCGATCAGCCCCAGCATTTT.

This clone was counted at least ten times. The V call is TRBV19, the J call TRBJ1-1; D gene unclear. There are 11 residues in the CDR3. Per germline, CDR1 LNHDA and CDR2 SQIVND (reference sequence). V lost 8 bases and J lost 4, with 8 bases in between. Written as DNA, the CDR3 is TGTGCCAGTTGGGCCGGCACTGAAGCTTTCTTT. Protein sequence: CASWAGTEAFF.

This clone occurred many times. The CDR3 region is CASSDRGPTDTQYF. DNA for the CDR3: TGTGCCAGCAGTGACAGGGGGCCCACAGATACGCAGTATTTT. This chain connects TRBV2 to TRBJ2-3; 8 bases map to TRBD1. Germline values: CDR1 SNHLY, CDR2 FYNNEI. J gave up 2 bases and V 3 bases, and 1 base lay outside the gene matches. The CDR3 is 14 residues long. The whole variable domain, remainder taken from reference TRBV2 and TRBJ2-3, is EPEVTQTPSHQVTQMGQEVILRCVPISNHLYFYWYRQILGQKVEFLVSFYNNEISEKSEIFDDQFSVERPDGSNFTLKIRSTKLEDSAMYFCASSDRGPTDTQYFGPGTRLTVL.

V and J are TRBV5-4 and TRBJ2-7, with D possibly TRBD2 on 6 matching bases. The CDR3 sequence is 13 residues long. With 3 bases removed from V and 5 bases from J, the gap between germline ends came to 12 bases. Germline V gene sequence: CDR1 SGHNT, CDR2 YYREEE (reference sequence). The CDR3 here is CASSWRGSDEQYV. As DNA, the CDR3 is TGTGCCAGCAGCTGGAGGGGTAGCGACGAGCAGTACGTC.

This clone was found many times. This chain connects TRBV7-9 to TRBJ1-2; 9 nucleotides agree with TRBD1. V shed 4 bases and J 6 bases; nucleotides not matched to a gene: 9. This CDR3 is built from 15 residues. Germline CDR1 and CDR2: SEHNR and FQNEAQ (reference sequence). The CDR3 protein is CASSSSGTGLNGYTF. CDR3 nucleotides: TGTGCCAGCAGCTCATCCGGGACAGGGCTAAATGGCTACACCTTC.

This clone was detected a few times. One junction end does not reproduce the germline sequence, and a read error may be involved. The genes are TRBV19 and TRBJ1-2, with no clear D. The germline V gene encodes CDR1 LNHDA and CDR2 SQIVND (reference sequence). The CDR3 totals 12 residues. The CDR3 region is CASSMSNYGCTF. CDR3 bases: TGTGCCAGTAGTATGTCTAACTATGGCTGCACCTTC.

There are many counts of this clone. The rearrangement uses TRBV9 and TRBJ2-1; 13 nucleotides agree with TRBD2. The J segment lost 3 bases and the V segment lost 4 bases, leaving 4 bases of the junction unmatched. The CDR3 runs to 16 residues. CDR1 SGDLS and CDR2 YYNGEE come from the germline V gene. The CDR3 nucleotides are TGTGCCAGCAGCATCGGACTAGCGGGGGTCTACAATGAGCAGTTCTTC. This translates into CASSIGLAGVYNEQFF. Based on the CDR3 plus reference TRBV9 and TRBJ2-1, the full variable domain is DSGVTQTPKHLITATGQRVTLRCSPRSGDLSVYWYQQSLDQGLQFLIQYYNGEERAKGNILERFSAQQFPDLHSELNLSSLELGDSALYFCASSIGLAGVYNEQFFGPGTRLTVL.

This clone has ten or more counts. The chain uses TRBV7-3 and TRBJ2-3; 12 bases agree with TRBD1. Losses at the gene ends were 1 base for V and 4 bases for J; bases not matched to a gene: 3. The CDR3 spans 16 residues. Germline V gives CDR1 SGHTA, CDR2 FQGTGA. The CDR3 reads CASSLKGTGGPDTQYF. The CDR3 bases are TGTGCCAGCAGCTTAAAAGGGACAGGGGGCCCAGATACGCAGTATTTT.

The chain combines TRBV30 with TRBJ2-1, with 10 bases that match TRBD1. With V trimmed by 1 base and J by 7 bases, 4 bases remained unmatched. Germline V gene lookup returns CDR1 GTSNPN and CDR2 SVGIG (reference sequence). CDR3 length equals 14 residues. This chain's CDR3 is CAWSGGQGWNEQFF. The CDR3 coding sequence is TGTGCCTGGAGTGGGGGACAGGGGTGGAATGAGCAGTTCTTC.

There are many counts of this clone. The chain has TRBV7-8 and TRBJ2-1, with D perhaps TRBD2 (5 bases). V lost 4 bases and J 7 bases, leaving 17 bases between the germline ends. The CDR3 is 15 amino acids. Germline lookup yields CDR1 SGHVS and CDR2 FQNEAQ. The CDR3 loop reads CASSSYGPSGNEQFF. CDR3 sequence (DNA): TGTGCCAGCAGCTCTTATGGGCCCTCGGGGAATGAGCAGTTCTTC.